This T cell receptor beta chain was documented in a study of cytomegalovirus exposure and HLA in healthy donors (dated by TCRdb to about 2017). Broadly, across the study: An earlier analysis of 587 of the donors reported approximately 300 Gb of sequence data and around 120 million unique TCR beta sequences obtained from 180 million or so T cells. Among approximately 370 genotyped donors of the cohort, an average of roughly 230,000 unique TCR beta nucleotide sequences was sequenced per donor, of which 15% to 20% were non-productive. A later analysis re-analyzed previously published TCR beta repertoires from 650 to 800 donors and added high-resolution HLA genotyping to study TCR occurrence patterns. Among the approximately 430 genotyped donors, roughly 80% belonged to the genetic ancestry cluster associated with self-reported Caucasian donors. In an earlier analysis of roughly 600 of the donors, high-throughput TCR beta sequencing was used to judge whether each TCR beta V gene segment behaved as functional or pseudogenic. Alongside the repertoire data, information on donor age, sex, ethnicity and CMV serostatus was compiled. In the later analysis, no new phenotypic data were used to find candidate immune exposures; instead, reliance was placed on TCR beta sequences and their occurrence across donors. The study used immunosequencing to profile the T cell repertoires of 670 or so subjects and linked those repertoires to cytomegalovirus serostatus. The number of typed donors differed by locus: about 620-640 for A, B, C, DRB1 and DQB1; approximately 520 for DQA1; over 600 for DPA1; and around 450 for DPB1. Besides the first cohort of around 700 subjects, a separate validation cohort made up of over 95 different subjects was used. About 300 gigabases of sequencing data and tens of millions of unique TCR sequences were included in an early release covering several hundred HLA-typed donors. HLA typing included class I and class II loci at four-digit resolution. To predict cytomegalovirus infection status, the study brought together high-throughput TCR immunosequencing, statistical association of individual TCRs with disease status, and machine learning. About five DR-DQ haplotypes were handled as single units for association and clustering, since linkage in the cohort was strong. The study aimed to test whether signatures of past pathogen exposure could be identified by cataloging public T cell receptors. A later genetic analysis used genome-wide SNP genotypes for 398 of the 666 donors, treating that subset as a discovery cohort. Every discovery cohort repertoire had been produced on one sequencing platform.

V loses 11 bases of germline sequence and J loses 1 base, and the interval between the two ends is 6 bases. The germline V gene encodes CDR1 SEHNR and CDR2 FQNEAQ (reference sequence). The CDR3 runs 10 amino acids, cysteine and phenylalanine included. Solely the CDR3 DNA is kept, with 30 bases framed from the first base. The method was the immunoSEQ multiplex PCR assay. A mixture of 60 forward primers for TCR Vbeta segments and 13 reverse primers for TCR Jbeta segments was used in the multiplex PCR. Amplification of the CDR3 region of rearranged TCR beta genes was performed with a multiplex PCR assay on genomic DNA. The Illumina HiSeq System was used to sequence the amplified TCR beta libraries as 87-base-pair reads. The original methods were these. A later analysis counted tens of millions of unique TCR beta chains across the 666 repertoires, and approximately 11 million of these chains were shared by at least two donors. To remove PCR and sequencing errors, raw reads were error-corrected and collapsed into unique sequences using a nearest-neighbor algorithm that merged closely related sequences. V, D and J gene segments were assigned by aligning CDR3 sequences to IMGT reference sequences. For a sequence to be retained, a match of at least six nucleotides was required to both a V gene segment and a J gene segment. Rearrangements were classified as productive when the CDR3 lacked stop codons and remained in frame with V and J, and all other rearrangements were classified as non-productive. Following IMGT convention, CDR3 was defined as the stretch from the second conserved V-encoded cysteine to the conserved J-encoded phenylalanine. The earlier analysis of approximately 500 of the donors excluded sequences that lacked an unambiguous match to a single V gene segment. An earlier analysis of fewer than 750 of the donors classified V segments as functional when productive rearrangements were above 56.7% and as segregating when the standard deviation between donors was above 5%. A statistical classification framework was developed to diagnose cytomegalovirus status using the catalog of TCR beta chain sequences. In a later analysis, TCR nucleotide sequences were compared against IMGT/GENE-DB human TR gene sequences so that V and J genes could be assigned. The TCRdist pipeline was used in a later analysis to assign CDR3 sequences and most-parsimonious VDJ recombination scenarios. In a later analysis, every TCR beta chain was defined by the combination of its CDR3 amino acid sequence and its V-gene family, and reads without a unique V-gene family were dropped. A later analysis removed 450 to 600 highly shared, low-generation-probability nucleotide sequences to deal with suspected cross-contamination and a sequencing artifact. In a later analysis, a clonal expansion index was calculated for each public chain from normalized within-repertoire ranks of inferred template counts. Generation probabilities in a later analysis came from a VDJ recombination model fitted to out-of-frame rearrangements, and those results were checked against IGoR. A later analysis scored TCR-TCR, TCR-HLA and TCR-CMV co-occurrence with hypergeometric tests, applying a repertoire-size bias correction to TCR pairs. To estimate false discovery rates, a later analysis permuted the HLA or CMV assignments 20 times. In a later analysis, co-occurring TCRs were grouped with DBSCAN, and TCRdist sequence similarity was added when clustering was performed within HLA-allele-positive subsets. Repertoires with fewer than 30,000 or more than 120,000 public chains, plus five repertoires with anomalous nucleotide sharing, were excluded from co-occurrence clustering. The clones in this table, taken by TCRdb from immuneACCESS, are in-frame only. Not every clone is retained; where verified, under half of the shortfall comes from an unresolved V gene, and the cause of the rest is unknown. V and J calls and clone size are copied from that table; D and trimming were computed from the DNA. A total of around 89,000 clones appear in this sample, over 75% of them only once. The ten largest clones capture 1.2% of the sample.

The cohort consisted of hundreds of healthy bone marrow donors. At the time of sampling, every cohort member was nominally healthy, though immune exposures that went unrecorded were likely present. The donor tested CMV seropositive and was one of the 289 seropositive cohort members. A peripheral blood sample was provided by each donor, and peripheral blood mononuclear cells were used for TCR beta sequencing. The Qiagen DNeasy Blood Extraction Kit was used to extract genomic DNA from the blood cell samples. A word on this clone: The antigen it recognizes is unknown. No much larger clone exists at a distance of one base, and base qualities are not known.

General conclusions and limits of the study: Correlated functional status among segregating V segments might be attributable to linkage disequilibrium, but an unknown experimental factor could not be ruled out. The classifier was reported to diagnose cytomegalovirus status with high specificity and sensitivity in both the original and validation cohorts. The only immune exposure information available for the cohort was CMV serostatus. In a later analysis, HLA-associated TCR beta chains showed more clonal expansion and lower generation probabilities than non-associated chains that were equally common. At a false discovery rate of 0.05, a later analysis linked under 20,000 TCR beta sequences to specific HLA alleles. A cluster of highly shared sequence variants was judged likely to be a technical artifact of the sequencing pipeline. Across donors, most TCR sequences were observed very rarely, whereas some public TCRs were present in many individuals. Some IMGT-functional V segments, including TRBV6-2 and TRBV6-3, could not be told apart with the 87-base-pair reads, so those segments were excluded. A later analysis reported that several top co-occurrence clusters appeared linked to parvovirus B19, influenza, CMV and Epstein-Barr virus. According to a later analysis, most CMV-associated TCR beta chains appeared to be HLA-restricted, and the HLA associations seemed to be driven largely by CMV exposure. In an earlier analysis of about 600 of the donors, most TCR beta V segments appeared in productive rearrangements about 87% or about 30% of the time, broadly matching IMGT annotations. Some 16 rarely observed V segments, including chromosome 9 orphons, were excluded from the earlier analysis of approximately 600 of the donors because counts were too low. A further reported finding was that TCR beta sequences accurately predicted the HLA-A and HLA-B alleles for most subjects in the first cohort. In the study, roughly 160 TCR beta chains were listed as associated with cytomegalovirus. Because HLA typing was missing for some donors at each locus, association tests included only the typed subset. Assigning TCR associations to individual alleles was difficult when HLA alleles, especially DR and DQ, strongly co-occurred. V-gene and J-gene trimming of TCR beta chains was associated with a missense DCLRE1C variant in a later genetic analysis, and the association was replicated in an independent cohort. This cohort had only TCR beta chains sequenced, and the lack of alpha or paired-chain data limited which features could be detected. It was suggested by the authors that the approach could potentially be generalized to other disease states and immunological phenotypes. In a later genetic analysis, fewer N-insertions in productive TCRs were reported among donors in an Asian-associated ancestry cluster than the 666-donor mean. In a later analysis, TCR association rates were found to vary across HLA loci, with the most associated TCRs seen for DRB1 alleles and the fewest for HLA-C alleles. Presence/absence analyses assumed roughly uniform sequencing depth across donors, an assumption that may not hold. In vitro tests confirmed that three of the cytomegalovirus-associated TCR beta chains recognize cytomegalovirus antigens.

The source is a girl aged 2 to 10 in good health and CMV-seropositive. Sequencing was done on a sample of PBMCs. In this chain, TRBV7-9 is recombined with TRBJ2-7, with the D gene not clear enough to name. The DNA sequence is as follows: TGTGCCGTCGGTTCCTACGAGCAGTACTTC. Its protein is CAVGSYEQYF.